This TCR beta chain was sequenced for a study of CD8 T cells in ankylosing spondylitis. The V end was cut by 6 bases, the J end by 5 bases, with 17 bases between. Germline CDR1 reads MNHEY; CDR2 reads SVGEGT. The CDR3 totals 14 residues. A single record per CDR3 protein comes from TCRdb applying MiXCR to the 5' RACE reads. The sample yields 500,000 to 650,000 distinct CDR3 sequences, approximately 5.3% seen once. Study-level results: There was a TCR beta motif, made of 7 or 8 highly homologous variants, that appeared characteristic of ankylosing spondylitis blood. Disease-linked clones reportedly showed significant enrichment in matched ankylosing spondylitis synovial fluid.

This clonotype was counted ten times or more. What it binds is not known. Sequences were obtained from blood, either unsorted or a sorted T cell fraction (not recorded which). The clonotype originates from a male donor with ankylosing spondylitis. The rearrangement joins TRBV6-2 or TRBV6-3 to TRBJ2-7; the D call may be TRBD1 or TRBD2 (5 bases each). CDR3: CASSPRGVRDEQYF. The CDR3 coding sequence is TGTGCCAGCAGCCCGCGAGGGGTTCGCGACGAGCAGTACTTC.